These 22 T cell receptor beta chains were sequenced from one sample in a study of blood T cell repertoires in COVID-19. Sequencing was performed with immunoSEQ multiplex PCR; in TCRdb, only in-frame clones are kept and a portion is missing. The sample lists some 490,000 clones, 80% to 90% occurring once. The sample taken for sequencing was peripheral blood. Source of these receptors: a human donor in a cohort sampled during active COVID-19.

V gene TRBV9 combines with J gene TRBJ2-7; D ambiguous. CDR3 size: 16 residues. V lost 4 bases and J 2 bases, leaving 19 bases between the germline ends. Germline lookup yields CDR1 SGDLS and CDR2 YYNGEE. Here the CDR3 DNA reads TGTGCCAGCAGCCCCCTTCGGAGACCACCCCCCTACGAGCAGTACTTC. Encoded protein: CASSPLRRPPPYEQYF.

The CDR3 reads CASSLRGGLTGNTIYF. The DNA for the CDR3 is TGTGCCAGCAGCTTAAGGGGGGGGCTAACGGGAAACACCATATATTTT. This chain connects TRBV7-2 to TRBJ1-3; possibly TRBD1 for D (6 bases). The germline CDR1 and CDR2 sequences are SGHTA and FQGNSA. Trimming left V 2 bases short and J 4 bases short, with 15 bases between. The CDR3 spans 16 residues.

V gene TRBV6-2 or TRBV6-3 combines with J gene TRBJ2-3; 10 bases agree with TRBD2. With V trimmed by 2 bases and J by 8 bases, 10 bases remained unmatched. CDR1 is MNHEY, CDR2 SVGEGT, per germline. This CDR3 comprises 16 residues. The DNA of the CDR3 is TGTGCCAGCAGTTACCAGCTAGCGGGAGAAAGGGGTACGCAGTATTTT. Its translation: CASSYQLAGERGTQYF.

This rearrangement joins TRBV11-2 to TRBJ1-1; D is perhaps TRBD1 (6 bases). Trimming shortened V by 2 bases and J by 6 bases, and 10 bases separated the two germline ends. Germline loops: CDR1 SGHAT, CDR2 FQNNGV. This CDR3 comprises 13 residues. The DNA for the CDR3 is TGTGCCAGCAGCTTAAACAGGGCCCCTGAAGCTTTCTTT. Encoded protein: CASSLNRAPEAFF.

This clone appeared a single time. V and J are TRBV12-3 or TRBV12-4 and TRBJ1-6; tentatively, D is TRBD1 (6 bases). The V gene lost 7 bases and the J gene lost 15 bases, with 19 bases spanning the gap. CDR3 length equals 13 residues. The CDR3 DNA follows: TGTGCCAGCAAGGCAGGGGCGGTTCAACGCCTCCACTTT. This codes for CASKAGAVQRLHF.

The V gene is TRBV7-8, the J gene TRBJ1-1, with a tentative D call TRBD1 (6 bases). Per the germline V gene, CDR1 is SGHVS and CDR2 is FQNEAQ. The CDR3 contains 16 residues. Trimming took off 3 bases at V and 1 base at J, with 15 bases between the two ends. In DNA, the CDR3 is TGTGCCAGCAGCTTCAGCGCCCAGGGGACGAACACTGAAGCTTTCTTT. This encodes CASSFSAQGTNTEAFF.

The chain joins TRBV9 to TRBJ1-1, with unresolved D. The CDR3 totals 13 residues. Germline lookup yields CDR1 SGDLS and CDR2 YYNGEE. Deletions cut 3 bases from V and 1 base from J, with 7 bases between. The CDR3 nucleotides read TGTGCCAGCAGCGCCATCAGGAACACTGAAGCTTTCTTT. Protein product: CASSAIRNTEAFF. Based on the CDR3 plus reference TRBV9 and TRBJ1-1, the full variable domain is DSGVTQTPKHLITATGQRVTLRCSPRSGDLSVYWYQQSLDQGLQFLIQYYNGEERAKGNILERFSAQQFPDLHSELNLSSLELGDSALYFCASSAIRNTEAFFGQGTRLTVV.

The gene calls are TRBV5-4 and TRBJ2-7; 9 bases map to TRBD2. This CDR3 has 16 amino acids. J lost 7 bases, V lost 3 bases, and 14 bases had no gene match. Germline CDR1 is SGHNT and CDR2 is YYREEE (reference sequence). The CDR3 here is CASSSSGVAGVREQYF. The CDR3 DNA follows: TGTGCCAGCAGCTCCTCTGGGGTAGCGGGAGTGCGGGAGCAGTACTTC.

This chain links TRBV10-3 with TRBJ1-5; 9 bases map to TRBD1. This CDR3 has 15 amino acids. Germline values: CDR1 ENHRY, CDR2 SYGVKD. V shed 3 bases and J 2 bases; nucleotides not matched to a gene: 2. The chain's CDR3 is CAISERTGGNQPQHF. The CDR3 nucleotides read TGTGCCATCAGTGAACGGACAGGGGGCAATCAGCCCCAGCATTTT.

The CDR3 sequence is CAWRLGPRSYNEQFF. CDR3 nucleotides: TGTGCCTGGAGATTGGGGCCCCGCTCCTACAATGAGCAGTTCTTC. The V and J genes are TRBV30 and TRBJ2-1; D is possibly TRBD1 (5 bases). Trimming removed 3 bases from V and 0 bases from J, with 12 bases in between. Germline assignment: CDR1 GTSNPN and CDR2 SVGIG (reference sequence). There are 15 residues in the CDR3.

The chain is built from TRBV6-2 or TRBV6-3 and TRBJ1-1, with unresolved D. Germline V CDR1 and CDR2: MNHEY, SVGEGT. The V end lost 6 bases, the J end lost 2 bases, and 19 bases lay between the germline ends. CDR3 length equals 16 residues. The CDR3 sequence: CASSPISGKGNTEAFF. In nucleotides, the CDR3 is TGTGCCAGCAGCCCAATTTCGGGGAAGGGCAACACTGAAGCTTTCTTT.

The V call is TRBV7-8, the J call TRBJ1-1; D ambiguous. The V gene lost 3 bases and the J gene lost 3 bases, with 14 bases spanning the gap. CDR3 length: 15 amino acids. In germline, CDR1 is SGHVS, CDR2 FQNEAQ. The CDR3 is CASSFRLAGYTEAFF. In DNA, the CDR3 is TGTGCCAGCAGCTTTAGATTGGCCGGGTACACTGAAGCTTTCTTT.

The chain is built from TRBV29-1 and TRBJ1-1, with D uncertain. From germline, CDR1 is SQVTM and CDR2 ANQGSEA. CDR3 length equals 13 residues. V was clipped by 4 bases and J by 5 bases, with 14 bases between them. The CDR3, as DNA: TGCAGCGTTGGTCGGGAGCCGAAGACTGAAGCTTTCTTT. It codes for CSVGREPKTEAFF. Supplemented by reference TRBV29-1 and TRBJ1-1, the full variable domain reads SAVISQKPSRDICQRGTSLTIQCQVDSQVTMMFWYRQQPGQSLTLIATANQGSEATYESGFVIDKFPISRPNLTFSTLTVSNMSPEDSSIYLCSVGREPKTEAFFGQGTRLTVV.

The chain has TRBV5-4 and TRBJ2-1, with 10 bases aligning to TRBD2. Per germline, CDR1 SGHNT and CDR2 YYREEE (reference sequence). The CDR3 is made up of 15 amino acids. J was trimmed by 4 bases and V by 4 bases; bases with no gene match: 5. This CDR3 is CASSGTSGVYNEQFF. CDR3 nucleotide sequence: TGTGCCAGCAGCGGTACTAGCGGGGTATACAATGAGCAGTTCTTC.

The rearrangement uses TRBV28 and TRBJ1-3; no reliable D call. Per germline, CDR1 MDHEN and CDR2 SYDVKM. Trimming pared 3 bases from V and 4 bases from J, leaving 16 bases between. This CDR3 has 16 residues. The CDR3 sequence: CASSFSRRRVGNTIYF. DNA of the CDR3: TGTGCCAGCAGTTTCTCCCGCCGAAGAGTGGGAAACACCATATATTTT.

This chain joins TRBV7-2 and TRBJ2-7, with 10 bases identical to TRBD2. The CDR3 is 16 residues long. Germline CDR1 is SGHTA and CDR2 is FQGNSA. Losses at the gene ends were 7 bases for V and 7 bases for J; bases not matched to a gene: 16. DNA for the CDR3: TGTGCCAGCACCAAACCAACGGCTAGCGGGAGTCCTGAGCAGTACTTC. The encoded protein is CASTKPTASGSPEQYF.

This clone appeared a single time. The rearrangement joins TRBV5-1 to TRBJ1-1; D is undetermined. CDR1 and CDR2 from the germline V gene are SGHRS and YFSETQ. Trimming took 0 bases from V and 1 from J, leaving 7 bases between them. This CDR3 spans 14 amino acids. The CDR3 DNA follows: TGCGCCAGCAGCTTGGAAGCGGCGAACACTGAAGCTTTCTTT. Residues: CASSLEAANTEAFF.

The chain is built from TRBV6-5 and TRBJ2-3; maybe TRBD2 (6 bases). Trimming removed 7 bases at V and 1 base at J, with 9 bases between. This CDR3 spans 13 amino acids. The V gene's germline CDR1 is MNHEY and CDR2 SVGAGI. CDR3 bases: TGTGCCAGCAAGGCTAGCGGCACAGATACGCAGTATTTT. Translation gives CASKASGTDTQYF.

The chain uses TRBV7-3 and TRBJ2-1, with D possibly being TRBD2 (5 bases). CDR1 is SGHTA, CDR2 FQGTGA, per germline. The CDR3 extends over 15 amino acids. The germline V and J ends were trimmed by 5 bases and 5 bases, with 16 bases remaining between them. CDR3 sequence: CASSHDYFSHNEQFF. The CDR3 region has the DNA TGTGCCAGCAGCCACGACTATTTCTCGCACAATGAGCAGTTCTTC.

The chain employs TRBV21-1 and TRBJ2-1; the table's D gene call, TRBD2, was not cross checked with the DNA. TRBV21-1 is assigned pseudogene status. The CDR3 has 19 residues. The CDR3 region has the DNA TGTGCCATCTCAACCACTAGCTTTTGGAGTCGACCCTGCTACAATGAGCAGTTCTTC. Amino acids: CAISTTSFWSRPCYNEQFF.

The chain joins TRBV27 to TRBJ2-7; 14 bases fit TRBD2. V shed 8 bases, J shed 6 bases, and the junction held 3 bases outside the gene matches. Germline V gives CDR1 MNHEY, CDR2 SMNVEV (reference sequence). This CDR3 has 13 amino acids. Here the CDR3 reads CASGLAGGVEQYF. In DNA form, the CDR3 reads TGTGCCAGCGGACTAGCGGGAGGCGTCGAGCAGTACTTC.

The chain carries TRBV25-1 and TRBJ2-7, with 11 bases identical to TRBD2. CDR1 is MGHDK and CDR2 is SYGVNS in the germline V gene. V lost 3 bases and J lost 2; bases outside the gene matches: 6. The CDR3 runs to 16 residues. This CDR3 is CASSDQTSGIPYEQYF. The CDR3 DNA is TGTGCCAGCAGTGACCAGACTAGCGGGATCCCCTACGAGCAGTACTTC.